This T cell receptor beta chain is drawn from a study of immune reconstitution after stem cell transplant in scleroderma (dated by TCRdb to 2016 to 2017). The germline ends are 12 bases apart after V is trimmed by 3 bases and J by 4 bases. CDR1 and CDR2 are drawn from the germline V gene (reference sequence): LNHDA, SQIVND. The CDR3 starts with the cysteine, ends with the phenylalanine, and has 15 residues. The entry retains the CDR3 DNA only, 45 bases that are in frame from base 1. To prepare the library, RT-PCR was applied. TCRdb lists the instrument as Illumina MiSeq. Clones were called with MiXCR by TCRdb after fastp trimmed the public reads at Q25, and only in-frame beta chains were retained. Every entry covers one CDR3 protein and lists the most common genes and DNA from its rows. The sample includes 2,100 or so distinct CDR3 sequences, with approximately 9% observed a single time. 20% to 25% of the sample comes from the top ten.

This clonotype was seen a handful of times. The clone's antigen remains unknown. No much larger clonotype is one base removed from it; base qualities were not supplied. Sampling was done before or after autologous hematopoietic stem cell transplantation (not recorded which). Rearrangement joined TRBV19 to TRBJ2-2, and perhaps TRBD2 as D gene, on 7 matching bases. This clonotype was sampled from a male donor with systemic sclerosis. The sequenced DNA is TGTGCCAGTAGTATTGGGCGGGGGCCCACCGGGGAGCTGTTTTTT. This translates into CASSIGRGPTGELFF.